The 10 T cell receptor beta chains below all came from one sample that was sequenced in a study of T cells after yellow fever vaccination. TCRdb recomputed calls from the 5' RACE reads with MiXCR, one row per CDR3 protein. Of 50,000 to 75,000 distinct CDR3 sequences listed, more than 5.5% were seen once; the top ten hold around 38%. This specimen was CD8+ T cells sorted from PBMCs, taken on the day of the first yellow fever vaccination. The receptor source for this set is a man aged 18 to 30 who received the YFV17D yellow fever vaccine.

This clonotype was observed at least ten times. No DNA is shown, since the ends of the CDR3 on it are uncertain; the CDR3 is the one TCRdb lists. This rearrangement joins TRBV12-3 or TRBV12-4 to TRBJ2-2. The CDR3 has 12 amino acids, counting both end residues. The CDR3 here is CASSFGAGELFF.

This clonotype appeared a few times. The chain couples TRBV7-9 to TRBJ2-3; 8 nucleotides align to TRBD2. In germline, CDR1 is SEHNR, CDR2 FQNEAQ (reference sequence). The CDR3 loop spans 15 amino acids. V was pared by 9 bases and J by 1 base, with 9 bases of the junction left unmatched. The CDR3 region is CASKRGSLGTDTQYF. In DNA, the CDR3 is TGTGCCAGTAAGCGGGGGAGCTTAGGCACAGATACGCAGTATTTT.

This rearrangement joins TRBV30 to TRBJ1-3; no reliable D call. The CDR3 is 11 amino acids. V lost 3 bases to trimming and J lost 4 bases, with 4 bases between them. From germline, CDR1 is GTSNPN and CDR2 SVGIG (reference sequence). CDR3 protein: CAWRLGNTIYF. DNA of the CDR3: TGTGCCTGGAGACTCGGAAACACCATATATTTT.

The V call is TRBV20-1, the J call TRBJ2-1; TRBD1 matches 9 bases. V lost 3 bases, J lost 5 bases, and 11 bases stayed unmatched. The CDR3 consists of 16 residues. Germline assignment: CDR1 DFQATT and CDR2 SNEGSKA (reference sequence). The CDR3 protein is CSASFPDRGDHNEQFF. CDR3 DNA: TGCAGTGCTAGTTTCCCCGACAGGGGGGACCACAATGAGCAGTTCTTC.

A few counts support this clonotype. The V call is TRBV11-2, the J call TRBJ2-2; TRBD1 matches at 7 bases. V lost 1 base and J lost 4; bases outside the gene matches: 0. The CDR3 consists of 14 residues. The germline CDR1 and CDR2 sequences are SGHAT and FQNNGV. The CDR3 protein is CASSLGQGTGELFF. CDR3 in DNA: TGTGCCAGCAGCTTAGGACAGGGCACCGGGGAGCTGTTTTTT.

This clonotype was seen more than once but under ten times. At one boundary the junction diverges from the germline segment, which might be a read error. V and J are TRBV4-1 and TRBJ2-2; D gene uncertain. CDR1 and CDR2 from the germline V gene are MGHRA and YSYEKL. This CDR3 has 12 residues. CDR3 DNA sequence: TGCGTCAGCAGCCAAAGGGCCGGGGAGCTGTTTTTT. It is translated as CVSSQRAGELFF.

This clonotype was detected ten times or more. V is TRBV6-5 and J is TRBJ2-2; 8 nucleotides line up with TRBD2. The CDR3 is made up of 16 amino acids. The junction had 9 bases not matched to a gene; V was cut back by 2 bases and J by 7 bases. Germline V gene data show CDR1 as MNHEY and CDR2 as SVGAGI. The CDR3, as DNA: TGTGCCAGCAGTTACGATTTGCGGGGGGCCGTCGGGGAGCTGTTTTTT. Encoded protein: CASSYDLRGAVGELFF.

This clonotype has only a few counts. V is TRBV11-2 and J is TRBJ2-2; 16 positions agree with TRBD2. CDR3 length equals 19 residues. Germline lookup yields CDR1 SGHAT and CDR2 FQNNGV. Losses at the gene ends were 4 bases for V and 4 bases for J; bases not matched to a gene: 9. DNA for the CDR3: TGTGCCAGCAGCTCCGGGACTAGCGGGGGGGCGTTGGGCACCGGGGAGCTGTTTTTT. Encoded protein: CASSSGTSGGALGTGELFF.

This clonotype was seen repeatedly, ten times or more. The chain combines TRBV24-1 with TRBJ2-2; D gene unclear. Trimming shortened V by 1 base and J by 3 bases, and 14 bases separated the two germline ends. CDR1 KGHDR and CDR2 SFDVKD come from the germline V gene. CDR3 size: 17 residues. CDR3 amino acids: CATSDFPQNSDTGELFF. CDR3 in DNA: TGTGCCACCAGTGATTTCCCCCAAAACAGCGACACCGGGGAGCTGTTTTTT.

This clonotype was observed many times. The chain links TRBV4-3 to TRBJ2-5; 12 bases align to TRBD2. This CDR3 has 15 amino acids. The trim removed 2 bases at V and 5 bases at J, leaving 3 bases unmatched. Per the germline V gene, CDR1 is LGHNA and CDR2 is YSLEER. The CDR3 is CASSQLAGGLETQYF. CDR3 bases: TGCGCCAGCAGCCAACTAGCGGGGGGGCTGGAGACCCAGTACTTC.